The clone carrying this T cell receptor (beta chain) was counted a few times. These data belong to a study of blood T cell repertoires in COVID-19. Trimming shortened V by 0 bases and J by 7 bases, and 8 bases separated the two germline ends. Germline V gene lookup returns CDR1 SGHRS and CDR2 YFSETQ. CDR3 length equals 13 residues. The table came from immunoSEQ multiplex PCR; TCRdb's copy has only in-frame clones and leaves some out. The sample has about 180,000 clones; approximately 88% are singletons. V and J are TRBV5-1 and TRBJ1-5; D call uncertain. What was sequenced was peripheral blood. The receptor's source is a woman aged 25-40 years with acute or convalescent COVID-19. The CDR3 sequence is CASSLEAHQPQHF. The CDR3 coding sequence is TGCGCCAGCAGCTTGGAAGCCCACCAGCCCCAGCATTTT.